Listed here is a single T cell receptor beta chain. The sample originates from a study of blood T cell repertoires in COVID-19. Study summary: Researchers got acute and convalescent COVID-19 samples from the United States, Italy and Spain. In each case, the material was cDNA or gDNA derived from T cells, B-cell-depleted T cells, or PBMCs.

This CDR3 comprises 17 residues. The V gene's germline CDR1 is SGHRS and CDR2 YFSETQ. V shed 0 bases and J 5 bases; nucleotides not matched to a gene: 9. Original handling: Using reference gene primer amplification, nucleated cell counts were estimated. Generated by immunoSEQ multiplex PCR, the TCRdb table keeps only in-frame clones and is missing some. The DNA gave D and trimming, while V, J and clone size come from that table. Found here are 20,000 to 25,000 clones, around 90% of them singletons; the top ten hold approximately 29%. The genes are TRBV5-1 and TRBJ2-7; 12 bases map to TRBD2. Sequenced input: peripheral blood. This clonotype originated in a woman in her seventies with active COVID-19. Written as DNA, the CDR3 is TGCGCCAGCAGCTTGGGCCCTCGGACTAGCGGGGTTCACGAGCAGTACTTC. As protein: CASSLGPRTSGVHEQYF.